Following are 21 T cell receptor beta chains from one sample sequenced in a study of OX40 agonist ivuxolimab in advanced cancers. Sequenced by immunoSEQ multiplex PCR; TCRdb stores in-frame clones only, minus some. The top ten clones hold 20% to 30% of a sample with tens of thousands of clones, approximately 86% of them seen once. The sample was CD4+ or CD8+ T cells sorted from blood, taken in a trial of the OX40 agonist ivuxolimab. All receptors come from an adult with an advanced solid tumor such as melanoma, head and neck, liver or kidney cancer.

This clone is a singleton in its sample. This sequence joins TRBV2 and TRBJ2-1, with D perhaps matching TRBD2 (6 bases). V dropped 2 bases and J dropped 7 bases, with 18 bases sitting between them. CDR1 SNHLY and CDR2 FYNNEI come from the germline V gene. The CDR3 loop spans 16 amino acids. The CDR3 nucleotides read TGTGCCAGCAGTGAACGGGCGACTCACGGGGGAAATGAGCAGTTCTTC. Translated: CASSERATHGGNEQFF.

This sequence joins TRBV7-9 and TRBJ2-5; TRBD2 is a possible D gene (6 bases). The CDR3 runs 13 residues. Germline CDR1 is SEHNR and CDR2 is FQNEAQ (reference sequence). Between the trimmed V and J ends, which lost 3 bases and 3 bases, there was a span of 8 bases. The CDR3: CASSLAGKETQYF. The CDR3 nucleotides read TGTGCCAGCAGCTTGGCGGGGAAAGAGACCCAGTACTTC.

This chain connects TRBV19 to TRBJ1-5, with TRBD1 as a possible D gene (6 bases). V was trimmed by 7 bases and J by 0 bases, leaving 13 bases between them. The CDR3 is 15 residues long. The germline V gene has CDR1 LNHDA and CDR2 SQIVND (reference sequence). The CDR3 nucleotides are TGTGCCAGTACCTGGACAGTCTATAGCAATCAGCCCCAGCATTTT. It is translated as CASTWTVYSNQPQHF.

J is TRBJ1-6 and V is TRBV14, with D uncertain. CDR3 length equals 16 residues. CDR1 and CDR2 (germline): SGHDN, FVKESK. Trimming removed 1 base from V and 6 bases from J, with 13 bases in between. Here the CDR3 reads CASSQARHGVNSPLHF. The CDR3 DNA reads TGTGCCAGCAGCCAAGCCCGACACGGAGTTAATTCACCCCTCCACTTT.

The CDR3 region has the DNA TGCGCCAGCAGCCAAGATTCCAGTTTGAGCTACGAGCAGTACTTC. It specifies CASSQDSSLSYEQYF. The V call is TRBV4-3, the J call TRBJ2-7; the D is unclear. Germline CDR1 LGHNA, CDR2 YSLEER. V shed 0 bases and J shed 3 bases, with 12 bases lying between them. The CDR3 runs 15 residues.

For this clone: Relative to the germline gene, one junction end is altered; a read error may explain this. Different DNA sequences within this sample yield the same CDR3. The gene calls are TRBV6-4 and TRBJ1-5; 7 nucleotides agree with TRBD1. The CDR3 totals 13 residues. From germline, CDR1 is MRHNA and CDR2 SNTAGT. This CDR3 reads CASSRDSNQPQHF. CDR3 nucleotide sequence: TGTGCCAGCAGCCGGGACAGCAATCAGCCTCAGCATTTT.

This clone was observed a single time. The CDR3 region is CSVDGLAGGNNEQFF. Here the CDR3 DNA reads TGCAGCGTTGATGGCCTAGCGGGAGGAAACAATGAGCAGTTCTTC. This chain connects TRBV29-1 to TRBJ2-1; 11 bases fit TRBD2. Germline CDR1 reads SQVTM; CDR2 reads ANQGSEA. Losses at the gene ends were 3 bases for V and 5 bases for J; bases not matched to a gene: 6. The CDR3 extends over 15 amino acids.

The chain recombines TRBV27 with TRBJ2-3; D may be TRBD2 (6 bases). The V gene's germline CDR1 is MNHEY and CDR2 SMNVEV (reference sequence). This CDR3 is built from 15 residues. The V and J ends lost 2 bases and 9 bases respectively, with 18 bases between them. CDR3 nucleotides: TGTGCCAGCAGTTTAACTAGCAAGTCGGCAAACACGCAGTATTTT. Translation gives CASSLTSKSANTQYF.

V and J are TRBV5-5 and TRBJ1-2; the D is unclear. V gave up 0 bases and J gave up 4 bases, with 13 bases separating them. From germline, CDR1 is SGHKS and CDR2 YYEKEE (reference sequence). The CDR3 contains 15 residues. This CDR3 reads CASSLGAGGFYGYTF. DNA of the CDR3: TGTGCCAGCAGCTTGGGAGCGGGCGGGTTCTATGGCTACACCTTC.

The gene calls are TRBV27 and TRBJ1-5; D not resolved. The germline gives CDR1 MNHEY, CDR2 SMNVEV (reference sequence). The V and J ends lost 8 bases and 8 bases respectively, with 10 bases between them. The CDR3 contains 11 residues. The CDR3 sequence is CASGYWEPQHF. CDR3 nucleotides: TGTGCCAGCGGTTATTGGGAGCCCCAGCATTTT.

This sequence joins TRBV7-9 and TRBJ2-1; 7 bases fit TRBD2. Trimming at V came to 2 bases and at J to 5 bases, leaving 3 bases not matched to a gene. The CDR3 length is 14 residues. CDR1 is SEHNR and CDR2 is FQNEAQ in the germline V gene (reference sequence). CDR3 loop: CASSLPGRDNEQFF. The CDR3 nucleotides are TGTGCCAGCAGCTTACCAGGGAGGGACAATGAGCAGTTCTTC. Supplemented by reference TRBV7-9 and TRBJ2-1, the full variable domain reads DTGVSQNPRHKITKRGQNVTFRCDPISEHNRLYWYRQTLGQGPEFLTYFQNEAQLEKSRLLSDRFSAERPKGSFSTLEIQRTEQGDSAMYLCASSLPGRDNEQFFGPGTRLTVL.

This clone was seen a handful of times. The genes are TRBV28 and TRBJ1-5; tentative D call: TRBD1 (6 bases). CDR1 and CDR2 (germline): MDHEN, SYDVKM. CDR3 length: 16 residues. The ends were cut back, 3 bases at V and 9 bases at J, with 21 bases in the middle. The CDR3 nucleotides read TGTGCCAGCAGTTTTTCTGACAGGAGCCCTCTTGGGCCCCAGCATTTT. Translating it yields CASSFSDRSPLGPQHF. Full variable domain (missing parts from reference TRBV28 and TRBJ1-5): DVKVTQSSRYLVKRTGEKVFLECVQDMDHENMFWYRQDPGLGLRLIYFSYDVKMKEKGDIPEGYSVSREKKERFSLILESASTNQTSMYLCASSFSDRSPLGPQHFGDGTRLSIL.

The chain links TRBV7-9 to TRBJ1-1; D is uncertain. CDR1 SEHNR and CDR2 FQNEAQ come from the germline V gene (reference sequence). There are 12 residues in the CDR3. The V and J ends lost 1 base and 8 bases respectively, with 8 bases between them. The chain's CDR3 is CASSLEVREAFF. The CDR3 nucleotides read TGTGCCAGCAGCTTAGAGGTCCGGGAAGCTTTCTTT.

This clone came up once. This chain links TRBV7-2 with TRBJ2-5; 9 bases are a match to TRBD2. V dropped 5 bases and J dropped 5; count of bases not matched to a gene: 12. This CDR3 is built from 16 residues. Looked up from germline, CDR1 is SGHTA and CDR2 is FQGNSA. The CDR3 region is CASSRGIAGVYETQYF. CDR3 sequence (DNA): TGTGCCAGCAGCCGGGGGATAGCGGGAGTCTACGAGACCCAGTACTTC.

The table lists this clone with a count of one. The V call is TRBV18, the J call TRBJ2-7; weak D call: TRBD2 (6 bases). Germline V gene data show CDR1 as KGHSH and CDR2 as LQKENI. This CDR3 region has 13 residues. V shed 4 bases and J shed 0 bases, with 7 bases lying between them. The CDR3 spells CASSQTSSYEQYF. The CDR3 DNA follows: TGTGCCAGCTCACAGACTAGCTCCTACGAGCAGTACTTC.

The chain uses TRBV7-3 and TRBJ2-3, with 8 positions matching TRBD2. The ends lost 5 bases at V and 4 bases at J; junction bases unmatched: 11. Germline loops: CDR1 SGHTA, CDR2 FQGTGA. The CDR3 has 16 amino acids. As DNA, the CDR3 is TGTGCCAGCAGCCCCGTAGCGGGATCGAGGGCAGATACGCAGTATTTT. Its protein product is CASSPVAGSRADTQYF.

The V gene is TRBV27, the J gene TRBJ2-1; D might be TRBD2 (5 bases). This CDR3 contains 17 residues. V was clipped by 6 bases and J by 7 bases, with 25 bases between them. The germline V gene has CDR1 MNHEY and CDR2 SMNVEV (reference sequence). The CDR3: CASRNTPGTATDNEQFF. The DNA for the CDR3 is TGTGCCAGCAGAAATACTCCGGGAACGGCTACCGATAATGAGCAGTTCTTC.

The chain links TRBV5-4 to TRBJ2-5; possibly TRBD1 for D (5 bases). The CDR3 covers 15 residues. Trimming took off 0 bases at V and 5 bases at J, with 14 bases between the two ends. Germline V lookup: CDR1 SGHNT, CDR2 YYREEE (reference sequence). Here the CDR3 reads CASSLVSGKDETQYF. The CDR3 nucleotides are TGTGCCAGCAGCTTGGTTTCAGGGAAGGACGAGACCCAGTACTTC.

The J gene is TRBJ1-2, the V gene TRBV27; D gene uncertain. The germline gives CDR1 MNHEY, CDR2 SMNVEV (reference sequence). The CDR3 covers 14 residues. The V end lost 5 bases, the J end lost 1 base, and 11 bases lay between the germline ends. CDR3 sequence (DNA): TGTGCCAGCAGTATCGGCGGGCTTAACTATGGCTACACCTTC. Translation: CASSIGGLNYGYTF.

This clone has a single count. This rearrangement joins TRBV5-1 to TRBJ2-7, with a tentative D call TRBD2 (5 bases). V dropped 2 bases and J dropped 1 base, with 13 bases sitting between them. The CDR3 covers 15 residues. In germline, CDR1 is SGHRS, CDR2 YFSETQ. CDR3 DNA sequence: TGCGCCAGCAGCTTCGACGCGGGCAAATCCTACGAGCAGTACTTC. Its translation: CASSFDAGKSYEQYF. Complete variable domain (other parts from reference TRBV5-1 and TRBJ2-7): KAGVTQTPRYLIKTRGQQVTLSCSPISGHRSVSWYQQTPGQGLQFLFEYFSETQRNKGNFPGRFSGRQFSNSRSEMNVSTLELGDSALYLCASSFDAGKSYEQYFGPGTRLTVT.

The sample holds a few counts of this clone. This sequence joins TRBV7-6 and TRBJ2-2, with 8 bases aligning to TRBD2. The CDR3 spans 13 residues. Per germline, CDR1 SGHVS and CDR2 FNYEAQ. The ends lost 3 bases at V and 7 bases at J; junction bases unmatched: 1. The CDR3 DNA is TGTGCCAGCAGCTTCGGGGGGGGCGGGGAGCTGTTTTTT. This sequence encodes CASSFGGGGELFF.